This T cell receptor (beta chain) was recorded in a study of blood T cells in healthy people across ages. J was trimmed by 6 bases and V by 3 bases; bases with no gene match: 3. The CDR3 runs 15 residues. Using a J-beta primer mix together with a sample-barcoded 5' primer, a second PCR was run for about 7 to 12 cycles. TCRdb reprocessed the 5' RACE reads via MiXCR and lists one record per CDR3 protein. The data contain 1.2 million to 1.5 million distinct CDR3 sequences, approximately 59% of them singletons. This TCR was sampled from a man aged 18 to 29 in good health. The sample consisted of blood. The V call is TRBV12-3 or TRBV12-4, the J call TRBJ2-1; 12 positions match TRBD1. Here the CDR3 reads CASSLGQGALNEQFF. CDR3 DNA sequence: TGTGCCAGCAGTTTGGGACAGGGGGCTCTCAATGAGCAGTTCTTC.